This T cell receptor beta chain stems from a study of Ad26.COV2.S vaccination and SARS-CoV-2 variants. Background on the study: Once or twice, 56 days apart, Ad26.COV2.S was delivered intramuscularly. Study results and limitations: Participants given vaccine showed non-spike TCR breadth similar to that of placebo recipients. It is possible that the TCR breadth and depth analyses underestimated the total T cell responses.

The protocol was immunoSEQ multiplex PCR, while the TCRdb copy is restricted to in-frame clones and leaves out a portion. The profile shows around 500,000 clones, roughly 87% of them singletons. The treatment is: some 20 received Ad26.COV2.S at low or high dose, single or two shots; 5 received placebo; per-sample allocation not given. Sampling occurred on day 63 after the first vaccine or placebo injection. Spike of the Wuhan-strain SARS-CoV-2 was expressed by an Ad26 vector, which formed the vaccine. Note on this clone: The antigen remains undetermined.

V lost 8 bases, J lost 1 base, and 3 bases stayed unmatched. Germline V lookup: CDR1 SNHLY, CDR2 FYNNEI. The CDR3 covers 13 residues. This receptor was taken from a person between 18 and 65 years old who received the Ad26.COV2.S COVID-19 vaccine or a placebo. The chain couples TRBV2 to TRBJ2-5, with 8 nucleotides matching TRBD2. The sample here was peripheral blood, taken in a trial of Ad26.COV2.S vaccine versus placebo. In DNA form, the CDR3 reads TGTGCCAGCCAGCGGGGGTCCCAAGAGACCCAGTACTTC. Translated: CASQRGSQETQYF.